This T cell receptor beta chain was sequenced for a study of beta chain features in type 1 diabetes. In the study overall: Examination spanned about 110 million sorted cells from all samples.

Each of the CD4+ naive, central memory, regulatory and stem cell-like memory populations was sorted via CD45RO/CCR7/CD25/CD127/CD95/CD27. Whole-study results and caveats: Researchers report that Type 1 diabetes patients had moderately but significantly shorter TCRB CDR3s across all four CD4+ subsets. Compared to healthy donors, patients appeared to have naive, central memory and Treg TCRB repertoires that were more alike.

TCRB transcripts that were expressed got sequenced, as all of the isolated RNA had been reverse transcribed. Sequencing used immunoSEQ multiplex PCR; TCRdb keeps in-frame clones, though not all of them. The repertoire has about 340,000 clones, approximately 13% of them found once; the top ten carry about 0.016%. Per the germline V gene, CDR1 is SQVTM and CDR2 is ANQGSEA. The CDR3 totals 16 residues. Trimming stripped 4 bases from V and 7 bases from J, with 23 bases between. This clone was recorded a few times. What it binds is not known. The sample consisted of naive CD4+ T cells from blood. This chain links TRBV29-1 with TRBJ2-1, with a tentative D call TRBD2 (6 bases). This receptor was obtained from a woman aged 18-29 years with type 1 diabetes. The CDR3 DNA follows: TGCAGCGTTGGCCTCCGAATGACTAGGACGGGGAATGAGCAGTTCTTC. This translates into CSVGLRMTRTGNEQFF.